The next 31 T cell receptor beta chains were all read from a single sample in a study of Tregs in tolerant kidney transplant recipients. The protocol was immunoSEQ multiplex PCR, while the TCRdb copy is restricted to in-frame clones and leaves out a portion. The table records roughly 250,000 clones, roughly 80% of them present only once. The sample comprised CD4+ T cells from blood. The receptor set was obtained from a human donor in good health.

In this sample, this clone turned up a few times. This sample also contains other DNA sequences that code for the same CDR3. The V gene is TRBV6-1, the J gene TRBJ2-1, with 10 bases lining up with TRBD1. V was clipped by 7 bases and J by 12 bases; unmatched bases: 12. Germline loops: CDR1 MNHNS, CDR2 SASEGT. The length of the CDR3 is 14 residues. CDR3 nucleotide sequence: TGTGCCAGCATTCGGACAGGGGGTCTTAAGGCGCAGTTCTTC. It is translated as CASIRTGGLKAQFF.

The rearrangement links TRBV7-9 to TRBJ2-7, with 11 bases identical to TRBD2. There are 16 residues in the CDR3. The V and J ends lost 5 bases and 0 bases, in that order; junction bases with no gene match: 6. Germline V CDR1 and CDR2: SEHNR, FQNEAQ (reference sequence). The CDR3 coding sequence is TGTGCCAGCAGCACAAGGGGACTAGCGGACTCCTACGAGCAGTACTTC. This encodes CASSTRGLADSYEQYF.

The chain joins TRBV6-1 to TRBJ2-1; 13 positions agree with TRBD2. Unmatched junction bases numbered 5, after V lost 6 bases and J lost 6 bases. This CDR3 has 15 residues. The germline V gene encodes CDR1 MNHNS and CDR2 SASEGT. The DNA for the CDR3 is TGTGCCAGCAGAACCGGGACTAGCGGGATCAATGAGCAGTTCTTC. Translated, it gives CASRTGTSGINEQFF.

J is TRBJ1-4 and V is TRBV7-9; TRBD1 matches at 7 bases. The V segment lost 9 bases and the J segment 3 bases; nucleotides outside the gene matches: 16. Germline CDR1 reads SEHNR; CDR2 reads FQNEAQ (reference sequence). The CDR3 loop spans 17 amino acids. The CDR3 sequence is CASTPRTRQGPNEKLFF. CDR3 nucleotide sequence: TGTGCCAGTACCCCCAGGACACGACAGGGCCCTAATGAAAAACTGTTTTTT.

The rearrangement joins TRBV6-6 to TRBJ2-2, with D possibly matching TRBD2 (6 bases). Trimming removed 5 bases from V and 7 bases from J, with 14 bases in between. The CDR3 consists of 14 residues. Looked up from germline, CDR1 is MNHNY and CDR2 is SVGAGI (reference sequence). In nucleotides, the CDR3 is TGTGCCAGCAGTCCCAGGACGGGACTCGGGGAGCTGTTTTTT. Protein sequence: CASSPRTGLGELFF.

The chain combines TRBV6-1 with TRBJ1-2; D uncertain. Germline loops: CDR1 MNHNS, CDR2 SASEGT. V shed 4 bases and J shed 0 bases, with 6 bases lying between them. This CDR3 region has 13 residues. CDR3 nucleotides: TGTGCCAGCAGTGGCACAGCTAACTATGGCTACACCTTC. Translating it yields CASSGTANYGYTF.

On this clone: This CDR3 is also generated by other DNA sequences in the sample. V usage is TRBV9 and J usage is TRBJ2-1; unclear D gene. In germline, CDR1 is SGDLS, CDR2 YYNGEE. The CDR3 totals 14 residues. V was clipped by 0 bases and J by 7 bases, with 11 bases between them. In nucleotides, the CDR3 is TGTGCCAGCAGCGTAGTAGCAGGAAGGAATGAGCAGTTCTTC. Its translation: CASSVVAGRNEQFF.

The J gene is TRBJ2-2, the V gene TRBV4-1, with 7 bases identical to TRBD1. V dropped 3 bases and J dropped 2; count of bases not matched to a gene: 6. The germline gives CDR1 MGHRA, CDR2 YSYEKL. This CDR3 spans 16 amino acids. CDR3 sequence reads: CASSHQGQLNTGELFF. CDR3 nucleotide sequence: TGCGCCAGCAGCCACCAGGGACAGCTTAACACCGGGGAGCTGTTTTTT.

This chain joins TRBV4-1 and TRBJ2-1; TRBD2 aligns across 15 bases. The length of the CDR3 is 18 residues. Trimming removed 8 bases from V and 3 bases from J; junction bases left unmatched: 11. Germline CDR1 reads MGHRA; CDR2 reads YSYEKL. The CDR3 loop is CASGGRTSGRELYNEQFF. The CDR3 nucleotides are TGCGCCAGCGGGGGGAGGACTAGCGGGAGGGAGCTCTACAATGAGCAGTTCTTC.

CDR3 protein: CASSLTGTYGYTF. As DNA, the CDR3 is TGTGCCAGCAGCTTAACAGGGACCTATGGCTACACCTTC. This chain joins TRBV7-9 and TRBJ1-2; TRBD1 might be the D (6 bases). CDR3 length: 13 amino acids. Trimming shortened V by 2 bases and J by 4 bases, and 8 bases separated the two germline ends. Germline V gene lookup returns CDR1 SEHNR and CDR2 FQNEAQ (reference sequence). Looking up the rest from reference TRBV7-9 and TRBJ1-2 gives the full variable domain: DTGVSQNPRHKITKRGQNVTFRCDPISEHNRLYWYRQTLGQGPEFLTYFQNEAQLEKSRLLSDRFSAERPKGSFSTLEIQRTEQGDSAMYLCASSLTGTYGYTFGSGTRLTVV.

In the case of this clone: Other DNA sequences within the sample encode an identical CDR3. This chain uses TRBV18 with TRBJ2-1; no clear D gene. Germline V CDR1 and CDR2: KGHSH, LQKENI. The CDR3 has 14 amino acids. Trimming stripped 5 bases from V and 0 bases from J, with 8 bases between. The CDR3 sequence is CASSAGYSYNEQFF. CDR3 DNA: TGTGCCAGCTCAGCCGGATACTCCTACAATGAGCAGTTCTTC.

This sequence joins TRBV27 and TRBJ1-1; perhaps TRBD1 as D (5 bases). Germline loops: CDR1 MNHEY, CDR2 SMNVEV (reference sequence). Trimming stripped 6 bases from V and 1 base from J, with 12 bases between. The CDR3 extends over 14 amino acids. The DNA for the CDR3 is TGTGCCAGCAGCCTTCGGGGGTGGAACACTGAAGCTTTCTTT. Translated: CASSLRGWNTEAFF.

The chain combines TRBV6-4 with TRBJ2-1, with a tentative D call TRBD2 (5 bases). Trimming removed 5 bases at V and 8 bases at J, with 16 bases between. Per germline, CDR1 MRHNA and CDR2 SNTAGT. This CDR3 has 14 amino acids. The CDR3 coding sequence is TGTGCCAGCAGTAAAACTAGTCCTCCCTATGAGCAGTTCTTC. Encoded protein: CASSKTSPPYEQFF.

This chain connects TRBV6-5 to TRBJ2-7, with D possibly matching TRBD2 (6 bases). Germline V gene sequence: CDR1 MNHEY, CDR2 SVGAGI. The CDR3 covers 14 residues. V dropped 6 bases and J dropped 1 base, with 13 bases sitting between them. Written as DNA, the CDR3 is TGTGCCAGCAGGGCGGGGCCAATTTCCTACGAGCAGTACTTC. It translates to CASRAGPISYEQYF.

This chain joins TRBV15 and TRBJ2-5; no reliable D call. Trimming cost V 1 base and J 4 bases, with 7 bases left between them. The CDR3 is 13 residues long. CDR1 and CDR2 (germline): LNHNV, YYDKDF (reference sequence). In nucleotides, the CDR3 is TGTGCCACCAGCAGAGCCTACGGAGAGACCCAGTACTTC. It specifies CATSRAYGETQYF.

The CDR3 sequence is CASSETDRGNYGYTF. The CDR3 bases are TGTGCCAGCAGTGAAACGGACAGGGGGAACTATGGCTACACCTTC. The chain carries TRBV2 and TRBJ1-2, with 10 nucleotides matching TRBD1. The CDR3 contains 15 residues. The ends lost 2 bases at V and 2 bases at J; junction bases unmatched: 2. The germline gives CDR1 SNHLY, CDR2 FYNNEI. The variable domain in full, completed from reference TRBV2 and TRBJ1-2, reads EPEVTQTPSHQVTQMGQEVILRCVPISNHLYFYWYRQILGQKVEFLVSFYNNEISEKSEIFDDQFSVERPDGSNFTLKIRSTKLEDSAMYFCASSETDRGNYGYTFGSGTRLTVV.

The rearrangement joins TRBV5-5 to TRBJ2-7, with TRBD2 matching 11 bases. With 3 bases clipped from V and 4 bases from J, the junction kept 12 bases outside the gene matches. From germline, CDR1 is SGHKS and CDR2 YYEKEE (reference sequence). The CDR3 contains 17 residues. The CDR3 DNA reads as TGTGCCAGCAGCTCCCAACCGACTAGCGGGATTAGGTACGAGCAGTACTTC. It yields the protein CASSSQPTSGIRYEQYF.

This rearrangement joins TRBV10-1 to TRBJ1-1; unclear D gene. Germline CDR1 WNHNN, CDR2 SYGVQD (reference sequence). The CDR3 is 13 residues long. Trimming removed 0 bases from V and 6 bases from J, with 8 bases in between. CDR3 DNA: TGCGCCAGCAGTGAGTCTGGCAATTCTGAAGCTTTCTTT. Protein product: CASSESGNSEAFF.

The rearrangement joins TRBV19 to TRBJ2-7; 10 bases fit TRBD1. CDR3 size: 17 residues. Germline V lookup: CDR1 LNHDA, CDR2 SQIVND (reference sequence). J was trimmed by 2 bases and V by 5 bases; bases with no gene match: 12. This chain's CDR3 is CASSWDRGPTGPYEQYF. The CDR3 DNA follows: TGTGCCAGTAGTTGGGACAGGGGCCCAACCGGCCCCTACGAGCAGTACTTC.

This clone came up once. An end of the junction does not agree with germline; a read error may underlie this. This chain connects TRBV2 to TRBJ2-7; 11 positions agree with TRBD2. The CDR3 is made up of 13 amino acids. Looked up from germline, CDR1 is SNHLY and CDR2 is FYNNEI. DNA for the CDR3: TGTGCCAGCAGACTAGCGGGGGTCGACGAGCGGTACTTC. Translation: CASRLAGVDERYF.

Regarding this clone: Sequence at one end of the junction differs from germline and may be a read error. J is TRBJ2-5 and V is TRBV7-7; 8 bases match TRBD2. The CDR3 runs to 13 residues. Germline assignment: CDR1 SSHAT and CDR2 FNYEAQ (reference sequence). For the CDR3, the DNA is TGTGCTAGCAGCCCCGCGGGGGGAGAGACCCAGTACTTC. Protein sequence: CASSPAGGETQYF.

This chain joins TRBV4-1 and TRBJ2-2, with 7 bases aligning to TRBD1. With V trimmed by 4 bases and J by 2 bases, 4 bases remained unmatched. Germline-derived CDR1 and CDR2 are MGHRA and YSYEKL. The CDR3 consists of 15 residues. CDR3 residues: CASSRTGANTGELFF. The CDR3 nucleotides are TGCGCCAGCAGCCGTACAGGGGCCAACACCGGGGAGCTGTTTTTT.

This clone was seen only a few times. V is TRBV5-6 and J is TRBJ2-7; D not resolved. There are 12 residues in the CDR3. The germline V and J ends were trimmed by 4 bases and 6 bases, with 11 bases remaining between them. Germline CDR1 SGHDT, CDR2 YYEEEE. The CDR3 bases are TGTGCCAGCAGCCGATACTCGAGCGAGCAGTACTTC. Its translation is CASSRYSSEQYF.

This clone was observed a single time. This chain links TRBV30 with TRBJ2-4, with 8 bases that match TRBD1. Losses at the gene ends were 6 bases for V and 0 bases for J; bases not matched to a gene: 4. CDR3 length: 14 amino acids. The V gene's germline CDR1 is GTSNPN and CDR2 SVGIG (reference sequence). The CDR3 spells CACQGALAKNIQYF. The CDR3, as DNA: TGTGCCTGCCAGGGGGCTCTAGCCAAAAACATTCAGTACTTC.

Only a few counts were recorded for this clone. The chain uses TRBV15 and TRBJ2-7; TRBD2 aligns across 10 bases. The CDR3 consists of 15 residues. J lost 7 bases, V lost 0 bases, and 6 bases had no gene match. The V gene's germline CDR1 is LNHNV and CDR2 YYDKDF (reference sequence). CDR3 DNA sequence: TGTGCCACCAGCAGAGAGAGGACTAGCGGTAAAGAGCAGTACTTC. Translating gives CATSRERTSGKEQYF.

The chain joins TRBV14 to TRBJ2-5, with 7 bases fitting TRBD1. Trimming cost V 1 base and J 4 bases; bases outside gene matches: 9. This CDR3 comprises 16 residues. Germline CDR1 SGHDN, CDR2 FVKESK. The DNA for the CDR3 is TGTGCCAGCAGCCAAGCCCACAGGGGACGTCGAGAGACCCAGTACTTC. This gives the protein CASSQAHRGRRETQYF.

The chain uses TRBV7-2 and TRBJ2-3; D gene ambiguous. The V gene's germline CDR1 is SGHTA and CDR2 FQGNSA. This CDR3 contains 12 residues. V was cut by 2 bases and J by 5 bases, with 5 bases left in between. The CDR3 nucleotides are TGTGCCAGCAGCTTATCACTAGATACGCAGTATTTT. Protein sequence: CASSLSLDTQYF. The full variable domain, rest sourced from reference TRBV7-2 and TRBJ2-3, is GAGVSQSPSNKVTEKGKDVELRCDPISGHTALYWYRQSLGQGLEFLIYFQGNSAPDKSGLPSDRFSAERTGGSVSTLTIQRTQQEDSAVYLCASSLSLDTQYFGPGTRLTVL.

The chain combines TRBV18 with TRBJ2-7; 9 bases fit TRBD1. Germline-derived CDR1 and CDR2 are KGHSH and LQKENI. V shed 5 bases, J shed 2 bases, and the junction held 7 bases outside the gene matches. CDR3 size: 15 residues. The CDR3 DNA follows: TGTGCCAGCTCAGCTGGGACAGGGAGCCCCTACGAGCAGTACTTC. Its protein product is CASSAGTGSPYEQYF.

The CDR3 DNA reads TGTGCCAGCGGGGGACAGGGTTACACTGAAGCTTTCTTT. Amino acids: CASGGQGYTEAFF. This rearrangement joins TRBV2 to TRBJ1-1; TRBD1 aligns across 9 bases. This CDR3 region has 13 residues. Germline values: CDR1 SNHLY, CDR2 FYNNEI. With V trimmed by 8 bases and J by 3 bases, 4 bases remained unmatched.

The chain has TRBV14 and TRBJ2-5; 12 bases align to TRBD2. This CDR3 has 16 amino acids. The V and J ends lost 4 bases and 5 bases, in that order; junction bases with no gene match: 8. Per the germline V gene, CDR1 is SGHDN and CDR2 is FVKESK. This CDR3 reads CASSLLAGGPWETQYF. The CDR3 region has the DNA TGTGCCAGCAGCCTACTAGCGGGGGGACCCTGGGAGACCCAGTACTTC.

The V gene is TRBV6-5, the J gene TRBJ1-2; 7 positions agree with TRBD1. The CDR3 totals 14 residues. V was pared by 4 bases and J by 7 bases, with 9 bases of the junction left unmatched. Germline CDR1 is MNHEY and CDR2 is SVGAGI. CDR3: CASSFRQGVGGYTF. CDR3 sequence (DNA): TGTGCCAGCAGTTTTCGACAGGGAGTAGGTGGCTACACCTTC.